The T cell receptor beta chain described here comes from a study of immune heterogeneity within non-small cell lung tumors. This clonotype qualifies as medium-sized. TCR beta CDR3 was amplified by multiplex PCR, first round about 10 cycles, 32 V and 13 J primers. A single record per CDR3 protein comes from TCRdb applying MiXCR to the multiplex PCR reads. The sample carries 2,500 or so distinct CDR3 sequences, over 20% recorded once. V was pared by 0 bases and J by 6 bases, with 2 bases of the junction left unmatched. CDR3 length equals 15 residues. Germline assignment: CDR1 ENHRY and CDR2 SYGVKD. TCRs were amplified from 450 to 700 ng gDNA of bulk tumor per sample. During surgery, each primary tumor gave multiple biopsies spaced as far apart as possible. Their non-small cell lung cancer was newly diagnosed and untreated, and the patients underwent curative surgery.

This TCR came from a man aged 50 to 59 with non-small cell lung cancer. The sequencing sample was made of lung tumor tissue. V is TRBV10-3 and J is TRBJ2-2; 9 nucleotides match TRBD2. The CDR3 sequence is CAISESIAGAGELFF. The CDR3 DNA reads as TGTGCCATCAGTGAGTCGATAGCGGGGGCCGGGGAGCTGTTTTTT.